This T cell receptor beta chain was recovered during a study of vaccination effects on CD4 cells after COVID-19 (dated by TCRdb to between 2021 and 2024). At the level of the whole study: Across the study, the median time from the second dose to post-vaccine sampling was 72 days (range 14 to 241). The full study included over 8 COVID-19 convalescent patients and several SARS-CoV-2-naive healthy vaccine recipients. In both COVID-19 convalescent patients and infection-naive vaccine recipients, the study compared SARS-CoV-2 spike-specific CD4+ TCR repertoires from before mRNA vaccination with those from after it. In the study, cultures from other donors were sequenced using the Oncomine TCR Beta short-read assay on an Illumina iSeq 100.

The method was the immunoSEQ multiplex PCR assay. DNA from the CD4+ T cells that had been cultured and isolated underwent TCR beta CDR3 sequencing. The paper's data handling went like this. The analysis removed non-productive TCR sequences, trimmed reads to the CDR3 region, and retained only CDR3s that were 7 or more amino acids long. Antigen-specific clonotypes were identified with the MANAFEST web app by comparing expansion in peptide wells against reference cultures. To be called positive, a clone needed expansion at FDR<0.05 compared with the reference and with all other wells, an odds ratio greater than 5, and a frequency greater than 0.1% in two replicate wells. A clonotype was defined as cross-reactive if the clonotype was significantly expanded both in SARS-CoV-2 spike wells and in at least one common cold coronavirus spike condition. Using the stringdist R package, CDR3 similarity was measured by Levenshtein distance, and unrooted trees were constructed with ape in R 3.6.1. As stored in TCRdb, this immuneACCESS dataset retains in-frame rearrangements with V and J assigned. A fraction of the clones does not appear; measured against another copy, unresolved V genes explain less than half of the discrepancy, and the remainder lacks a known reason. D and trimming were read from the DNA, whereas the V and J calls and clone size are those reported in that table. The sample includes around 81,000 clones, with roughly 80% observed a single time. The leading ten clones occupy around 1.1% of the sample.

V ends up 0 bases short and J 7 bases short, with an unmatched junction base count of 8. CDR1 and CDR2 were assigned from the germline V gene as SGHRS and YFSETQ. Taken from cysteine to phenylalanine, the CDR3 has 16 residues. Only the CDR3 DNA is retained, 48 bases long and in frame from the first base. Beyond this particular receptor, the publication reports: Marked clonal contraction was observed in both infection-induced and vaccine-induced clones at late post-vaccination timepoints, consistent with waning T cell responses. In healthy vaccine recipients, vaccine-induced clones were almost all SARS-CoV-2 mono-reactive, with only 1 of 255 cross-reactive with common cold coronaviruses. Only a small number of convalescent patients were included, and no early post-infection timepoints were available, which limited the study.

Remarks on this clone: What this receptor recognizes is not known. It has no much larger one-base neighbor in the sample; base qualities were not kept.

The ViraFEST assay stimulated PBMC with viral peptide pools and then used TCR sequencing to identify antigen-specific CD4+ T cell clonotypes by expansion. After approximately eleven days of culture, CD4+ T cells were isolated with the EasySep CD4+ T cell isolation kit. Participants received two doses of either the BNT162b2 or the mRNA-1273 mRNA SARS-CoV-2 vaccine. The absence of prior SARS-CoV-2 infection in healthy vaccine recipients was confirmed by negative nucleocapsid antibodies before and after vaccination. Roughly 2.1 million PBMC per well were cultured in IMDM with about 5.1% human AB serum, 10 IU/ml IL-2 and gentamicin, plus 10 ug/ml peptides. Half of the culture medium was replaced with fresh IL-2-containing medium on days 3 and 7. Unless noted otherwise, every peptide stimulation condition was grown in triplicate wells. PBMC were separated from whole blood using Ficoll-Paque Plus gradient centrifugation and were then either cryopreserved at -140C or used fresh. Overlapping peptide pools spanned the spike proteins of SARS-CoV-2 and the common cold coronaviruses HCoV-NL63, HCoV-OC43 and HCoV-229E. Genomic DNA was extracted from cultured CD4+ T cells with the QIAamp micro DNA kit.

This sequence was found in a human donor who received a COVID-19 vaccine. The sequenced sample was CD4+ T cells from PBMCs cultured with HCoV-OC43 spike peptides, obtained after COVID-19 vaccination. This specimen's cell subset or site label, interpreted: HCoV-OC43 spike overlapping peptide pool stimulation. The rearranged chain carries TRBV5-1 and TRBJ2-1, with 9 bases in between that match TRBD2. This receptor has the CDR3 CASSLVPSGKGNEQFF. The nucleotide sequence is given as TGCGCCAGCAGCTTGGTTCCTAGCGGGAAGGGAAATGAGCAGTTCTTC.